This T cell receptor beta chain was recovered during a study of breast tumors, draining lymph nodes, adjacent tissues. General study findings and limits: Luminal-like breast cancer showed significantly greater tumor-nontumor repertoire similarity than basal-like breast cancer did. Tumors had less TCR diversity than lymph nodes, more than nontumor tissue. Tumor T cell lymph node origin was a supported hypothesis, not proven. Most tumor T cells seemingly derive from lymph node, then expand in tumor.

TCRdb reanalysed the multiplex PCR reads using MiXCR and keeps one entry per CDR3 protein. The sample yields 120,000 to 150,000 distinct CDR3 sequences, approximately 30% seen once. This clonotype was seen many times. Its target is unknown. Axillary draining lymph nodes of breast cancer patients supplied the node samples. This sequence originates from a female donor with breast cancer. Some clones in this sample may be carry-over from other donors' samples. Input material: axillary lymph node tissue.

The CDR3 sequence is CASSEIRATDTQYF. The CDR3 DNA follows: TGTGCCAGCAGTGAAATCCGGGCCACAGATACGCAGTATTTT. V gene TRBV6-1 combines with J gene TRBJ2-3; no reliable D call. This CDR3 contains 14 residues. Trimming cost V 2 bases and J 2 bases, with 8 bases left between them. The germline V gene has CDR1 MNHNS and CDR2 SASEGT.